The 28 T cell receptor beta chains listed next were all sequenced from one sample in a study of blood T cell repertoires in COVID-19. Sequencing used immunoSEQ multiplex PCR; TCRdb keeps in-frame clones, though not all of them. The sample holds about 45,000 clones, 60% to 80% seen once. The material sequenced was peripheral blood. All receptors derive from a man in his 70s with acute or convalescent COVID-19.

This rearrangement joins TRBV19 to TRBJ1-5; a weak D match, TRBD1 (6 bases). CDR3 size: 14 residues. V lost 3 bases to trimming and J lost 6 bases, with 12 bases between them. Germline lookup yields CDR1 LNHDA and CDR2 SQIVND (reference sequence). CDR3 residues: CASSIEGGLQPQHF. DNA of the CDR3: TGTGCCAGTAGTATTGAGGGGGGGCTTCAGCCCCAGCATTTT.

The V call is TRBV24-1, the J call TRBJ2-1; 8 bases are shared with TRBD1. V shed 7 bases, J shed 5 bases, and the junction held 9 bases outside the gene matches. This CDR3 spans 15 amino acids. Germline-derived CDR1 and CDR2 are KGHDR and SFDVKD. The CDR3 loop reads CATSKSDRVNNEQFF. The DNA for the CDR3 is TGTGCCACCAGCAAGTCGGACAGGGTAAACAATGAGCAGTTCTTC.

The chain has TRBV5-8 and TRBJ1-2, with D perhaps TRBD1 (6 bases). The CDR3 runs 14 residues. The V and J ends lost 3 bases and 4 bases respectively, with 13 bases between them. Per germline, CDR1 SGHTS and CDR2 YDEGEE. CDR3 in amino acids: CASSSNKGVYGYTF. In DNA form, the CDR3 reads TGTGCCAGCAGCTCCAATAAGGGGGTCTATGGCTACACCTTC.

J is TRBJ2-1 and V is TRBV6-5; 7 nucleotides align to TRBD1. The germline gives CDR1 MNHEY, CDR2 SVGAGI. CDR3 length: 14 residues. The trim removed 6 bases at V and 6 bases at J, leaving 8 bases unmatched. The CDR3 coding sequence is TGTGCCAGCAGCCCGAGGACAGGCGTCAATGAGCAGTTCTTC. It specifies CASSPRTGVNEQFF.

The chain recombines TRBV14 with TRBJ1-1; weak D call: TRBD1 (5 bases). With 0 bases removed from V and 9 bases from J, the gap between germline ends came to 11 bases. Germline assignment: CDR1 SGHDN and CDR2 FVKESK. The CDR3 contains 13 residues. The CDR3 DNA sequence: TGTGCCAGCAGCCAAGATAGTCCAGGGAAAGCTTTCTTT. This encodes CASSQDSPGKAFF.

The V and J genes are TRBV10-1 and TRBJ2-7; TRBD1 matches 7 bases. CDR1 is WNHNN, CDR2 SYGVQD, per germline (reference sequence). CDR3 size: 13 residues. V shed 7 bases, J shed 0 bases, and the junction held 3 bases outside the gene matches. The CDR3 coding sequence is TGCGCCAGCAACGAGGGGGCCTCCTACGAGCAGTACTTC. It encodes CASNEGASYEQYF.

The V gene is TRBV7-8, the J gene TRBJ1-1; no firm D call. The germline gives CDR1 SGHVS, CDR2 FQNEAQ. CDR3 length: 13 amino acids. Between the trimmed V and J ends, which lost 3 bases and 2 bases, there was a span of 7 bases. CDR3 in DNA: TGTGCCAGCAGCTTGAACACCAACACTGAAGCTTTCTTT. Its translation is CASSLNTNTEAFF.

The chain uses TRBV10-2 and TRBJ1-1; TRBD1 aligns across 9 bases. Trimming at V came to 7 bases and at J to 4 bases, leaving 4 bases not matched to a gene. CDR1 is WSHSY and CDR2 is SAAADI in the germline V gene. The CDR3 contains 13 residues. The CDR3 region has the DNA TGCGCCAGCACCCTGACAGGGGGCACTGAAGCTTTCTTT. It translates to CASTLTGGTEAFF.

This clone counts as medium-sized. The CDR3 sequence is CASSSTDGGNTEAFF. CDR3 DNA: TGTGCCAGCAGCTCGACGGACGGGGGGAACACTGAAGCTTTCTTT. The V call is TRBV5-6, the J call TRBJ1-1; possible D gene TRBD1, 5 bases. This CDR3 has 15 amino acids. Germline V gene lookup returns CDR1 SGHDT and CDR2 YYEEEE. Trimming removed 3 bases at V and 1 base at J, with 13 bases between.

This clone was detected only once. The chain links TRBV19 to TRBJ1-1; TRBD1 matches at 7 bases. Germline CDR1 reads LNHDA; CDR2 reads SQIVND (reference sequence). The trim removed 3 bases at V and 5 bases at J, leaving 15 bases unmatched. CDR3 length: 17 amino acids. This CDR3 reads CASSMERGRPQRTEAFF. For the CDR3, the DNA is TGTGCCAGTAGTATGGAAAGGGGGCGGCCCCAGAGAACTGAAGCTTTCTTT.

The chain couples TRBV6-5 to TRBJ1-2; 8 bases fit TRBD1. V dropped 5 bases and J dropped 3; count of bases not matched to a gene: 2. This CDR3 has 13 amino acids. CDR1 is MNHEY, CDR2 SVGAGI, per germline. The CDR3 nucleotides read TGTGCCAGCAGTAAGGACAGGGACTATGGCTACACCTTC. Protein sequence: CASSKDRDYGYTF.

This clone was counted a few times. The chain recombines TRBV27 with TRBJ2-7; 7 bases fit TRBD1. The CDR3 is 14 residues long. V shed 4 bases, J shed 5 bases, and the junction held 8 bases outside the gene matches. Germline V gene data show CDR1 as MNHEY and CDR2 as SMNVEV (reference sequence). The CDR3 loop is CASSSTGVPNEQYF. The CDR3 DNA is TGTGCCAGCAGTTCCACAGGGGTTCCCAACGAGCAGTACTTC.

V is TRBV21-1 and J is TRBJ1-5; the D call TRBD1 from the table was never checked on the DNA. TRBV21-1 is reported as a pseudogene. This CDR3 comprises 15 residues. This CDR3 reads CASSKDQGGNQPQHF. The CDR3 nucleotides are TGTGCCAGCAGCAAAGATCAAGGGGGCAATCAGCCCCAGCATTTT.

The CDR3, as DNA: TGTGCCAGCAGCTATAGGACAGGGGACACCGGGGAGCTGTTTTTT. Its protein product is CASSYRTGDTGELFF. The chain uses TRBV7-2 and TRBJ2-2, with TRBD1 matching 9 bases. After removal of 4 bases from V and 3 bases from J, the junction contained 3 bases not matched to a gene. Germline CDR1 SGHTA, CDR2 FQGNSA. The CDR3 length is 15 residues.

The rearrangement joins TRBV6-5 to TRBJ1-1, with D hard to call. The CDR3 totals 13 residues. V was trimmed by 8 bases and J by 4 bases, leaving 14 bases between them. Per the germline V gene, CDR1 is MNHEY and CDR2 is SVGAGI. In DNA, the CDR3 is TGTGCCAGCGGCGGGTCCTGGGGCACTGAAGCTTTCTTT. Amino acids: CASGGSWGTEAFF.

This clone has only one observation. The gene calls are TRBV7-2 and TRBJ1-1; D is perhaps TRBD1 (5 bases). In germline, CDR1 is SGHTA, CDR2 FQGNSA. CDR3 length: 14 residues. V dropped 1 base and J dropped 3 bases, with 9 bases sitting between them. The CDR3 sequence: CASSLGTFYTEAFF. The CDR3 DNA is TGTGCCAGCAGCTTAGGGACATTCTACACTGAAGCTTTCTTT.

This chain links TRBV5-4 with TRBJ2-5, with 8 bases matching TRBD1. V was clipped by 2 bases and J by 2 bases; unmatched bases: 5. From germline, CDR1 is SGHNT and CDR2 YYREEE (reference sequence). This CDR3 has 15 amino acids. CDR3 nucleotides: TGTGCCAGCAGCTTCGGACAGGGTAGGCAAGAGACCCAGTACTTC. It is translated as CASSFGQGRQETQYF.

The V gene is TRBV7-6, the J gene TRBJ2-3, with 10 positions matching TRBD2. The CDR3 loop spans 15 amino acids. Trimming cost V 6 bases and J 1 base; bases outside gene matches: 4. Germline CDR1 SGHVS, CDR2 FNYEAQ. The CDR3 sequence is CASSFSGGRTDTQYF. In nucleotides, the CDR3 is TGTGCCAGCAGTTTTAGCGGGGGGCGCACAGATACGCAGTATTTT.

This chain connects TRBV6-1 to TRBJ1-5, with D hard to call. The CDR3 is 12 amino acids. V was pared by 2 bases and J by 7 bases, with 6 bases between. CDR1 and CDR2 (germline): MNHNS, SASEGT. The CDR3 nucleotides read TGTGCCAGCAGTGAATGGAGGCAGCCCCAGCATTTT. It is translated as CASSEWRQPQHF.

V and J are TRBV7-2 and TRBJ2-7; D possibly corresponds to TRBD2 (5 bases). The CDR3 extends over 13 amino acids. The germline V gene has CDR1 SGHTA and CDR2 FQGNSA. Trimming removed 1 base at V and 6 bases at J, with 10 bases between. CDR3 sequence (DNA): TGTGCCAGCAGCTTAGGGACTGCGCGCGAGCAGTACTTC. Its protein product is CASSLGTAREQYF.

The chain combines TRBV5-1 with TRBJ2-3; 7 bases line up with TRBD1. Germline V gives CDR1 SGHRS, CDR2 YFSETQ. This CDR3 has 14 residues. The J segment lost 2 bases and the V segment lost 4 bases, leaving 4 bases of the junction unmatched. The CDR3 DNA reads as TGCGCCAGCAGCGCGGACAGGATCACAGATACGCAGTATTTT. Translation: CASSADRITDTQYF. The full variable domain, in which reference TRBV5-1 and TRBJ2-3 provide the parts outside the CDR3, is KAGVTQTPRYLIKTRGQQVTLSCSPISGHRSVSWYQQTPGQGLQFLFEYFSETQRNKGNFPGRFSGRQFSNSRSEMNVSTLELGDSALYLCASSADRITDTQYFGPGTRLTVL.

This chain links TRBV11-3 with TRBJ2-5; perhaps TRBD1 as D (5 bases). Germline values: CDR1 SGHNT, CDR2 YENEEA. The ends were cut back, 1 base at V and 1 base at J, with 16 bases in the middle. CDR3 size: 17 residues. In nucleotides, the CDR3 is TGTGCCAGCAGCTTAGGACCCGAAGACAGAATCCAAGAGACCCAGTACTTC. Translating gives CASSLGPEDRIQETQYF.

The CDR3 DNA sequence: TGTGCCAGCCCCGGCCGCGCCCAGGGGGACACTGAAGCTTTCTTT. Protein product: CASPGRAQGDTEAFF. The chain combines TRBV5-4 with TRBJ1-1, with 7 positions matching TRBD1. Germline assignment: CDR1 SGHNT and CDR2 YYREEE (reference sequence). CDR3 length equals 15 residues. J was trimmed by 3 bases and V by 7 bases; bases with no gene match: 12.

Remarks on this clone: A read error may account for a junction end that differs from germline. The chain is built from TRBV7-2 and TRBJ1-4; 7 bases are a match to TRBD1. Germline CDR1 is SGHTA and CDR2 is FQGNSA. The length of the CDR3 is 15 residues. CDR3 sequence: CASSPQGGSKEKLFF. The CDR3 DNA reads TGTGCCAGCAGTCCCCAGGGGGGTTCTAAGGAAAAACTGTTTTTT.

V usage is TRBV4-2 and J usage is TRBJ2-2; 11 nucleotides line up with TRBD2. CDR1 is LGHNA and CDR2 is YNFKEQ in the germline V gene. This CDR3 contains 16 residues. Losses at the gene ends were 5 bases for V and 1 base for J; bases not matched to a gene: 3. In DNA, the CDR3 is TGTGCCAGCAGCGTGGGACTAGCGGTGAACACCGGGGAGCTGTTTTTT. It translates to CASSVGLAVNTGELFF.

This clone was seen a single time. The chain employs TRBV30 and TRBJ1-1; D call uncertain. Germline V gives CDR1 GTSNPN, CDR2 SVGIG (reference sequence). V was trimmed by 0 bases and J by 4 bases, leaving 9 bases between them. The CDR3 covers 13 residues. CDR3: CAWSVAGGTEAFF. CDR3 sequence (DNA): TGTGCCTGGAGTGTAGCGGGCGGCACTGAAGCTTTCTTT.

The CDR3 reads CASSRGTGYSYEQYF. The DNA of the CDR3 is TGCGCCAGCAGCCGGGGAACAGGGTACTCCTACGAGCAGTACTTC. The chain uses TRBV4-3 and TRBJ2-7; a weak D match, TRBD1 (6 bases). Looked up from germline, CDR1 is LGHNA and CDR2 is YSLEER. Trimming cost V 4 bases and J 0 bases, with 13 bases left between them. The CDR3 length is 15 residues.

The V gene is TRBV7-2, the J gene TRBJ2-5, with 7 bases matching TRBD1. Germline CDR1 SGHTA, CDR2 FQGNSA. After removal of 1 base from V and 1 base from J, the junction contained 3 bases not matched to a gene. This CDR3 is 15 amino acids long. In nucleotides, the CDR3 is TGTGCCAGCAGCTTAGGTGGGACAGCCCAAGAGACCCAGTACTTC. Its protein product is CASSLGGTAQETQYF.